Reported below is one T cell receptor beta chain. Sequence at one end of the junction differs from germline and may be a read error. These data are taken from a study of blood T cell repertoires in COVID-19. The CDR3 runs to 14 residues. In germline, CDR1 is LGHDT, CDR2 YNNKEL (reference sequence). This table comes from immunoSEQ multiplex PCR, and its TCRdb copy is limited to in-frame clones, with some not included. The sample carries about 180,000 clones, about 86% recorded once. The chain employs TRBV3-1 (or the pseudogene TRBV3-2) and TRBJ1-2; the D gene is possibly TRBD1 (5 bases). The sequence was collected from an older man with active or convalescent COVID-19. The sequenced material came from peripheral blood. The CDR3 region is CASSQGGQGWITYF. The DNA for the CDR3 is TGTGCCAGCAGCCAAGGTGGGCAGGGATGGATCACGTATTTC.